These 25 T cell receptor beta chains share one sample of origin, sequenced in a study of OX40 agonist ivuxolimab in advanced cancers. Sequenced by immunoSEQ multiplex PCR; TCRdb stores in-frame clones only, minus some. The data hold about 70,000 clones, with around nine tenths observed a single time. The input for sequencing was CD4+ or CD8+ T cells sorted from blood, taken in a trial of the OX40 agonist ivuxolimab. Every receptor here comes from an adult with an advanced solid tumor such as melanoma, head and neck, liver or kidney cancer.

The rearrangement joins TRBV18 to TRBJ2-1; TRBD2 matches 7 bases. The CDR3 contains 14 residues. V shed 3 bases, J shed 6 bases, and the junction held 5 bases outside the gene matches. Germline V gives CDR1 KGHSH, CDR2 LQKENI. The CDR3 region has the DNA TGTGCCAGCTCACCCCAGACTAGCATCAATGAGCAGTTCTTC. Amino acids: CASSPQTSINEQFF.

This clone was recorded a few times. This chain uses TRBV13 with TRBJ2-7, with 9 bases aligning to TRBD1. Germline trimming cut 5 bases from V and 3 bases from J; bases unmatched to any gene: 11. CDR3 length equals 16 residues. Germline V lookup: CDR1 PRHDT, CDR2 FYEKMQ (reference sequence). CDR3 in DNA: TGTGCCAGCAGCCCGGGGACAGGGAAAGGAGGCTACGAGCAGTACTTC. Amino acid sequence: CASSPGTGKGGYEQYF. Drawing the rest from reference TRBV13 and TRBJ2-7, the complete variable domain is AAGVIQSPRHLIKEKRETATLKCYPIPRHDTVYWYQQGPGQDPQFLISFYEKMQSDKGSIPDRFSAQQFSDYHSELNMSSLELGDSALYFCASSPGTGKGGYEQYFGPGTRLTVT.

The chain carries TRBV10-3 and TRBJ1-1; 8 bases map to TRBD1. The germline V gene encodes CDR1 ENHRY and CDR2 SYGVKD. Trimming at V came to 4 bases and at J to 0 bases, leaving 1 base not matched to a gene. There are 14 residues in the CDR3. CDR3 region: CAISGQGLNTEAFF. Here the CDR3 DNA reads TGTGCCATCAGTGGACAGGGGTTGAACACTGAAGCTTTCTTT.

The chain has TRBV10-2 and TRBJ2-7; D is ambiguous. V dropped 0 bases and J dropped 9 bases, with 12 bases sitting between them. The CDR3 runs 13 residues. Germline V gene data show CDR1 as WSHSY and CDR2 as SAAADI. The CDR3 coding sequence is TGCGCCAGCAGTGAGTCATTTAGGACGGGGCAGTACTTC. Protein: CASSESFRTGQYF.

This clone was observed a single time. This rearrangement joins TRBV5-4 to TRBJ2-2, with 8 bases identical to TRBD2. The CDR3 sequence is 17 residues long. Germline V gene lookup returns CDR1 SGHNT and CDR2 YYREEE (reference sequence). Unmatched junction bases numbered 15, after V lost 4 bases and J lost 7 bases. The CDR3 protein is CASSLLWAGGFGGELFF. CDR3 nucleotide sequence: TGTGCCAGCAGCCTATTGTGGGCGGGAGGATTCGGCGGGGAGCTGTTTTTT.

The CDR3 bases are TGTGCCAGAAGCTTGAGGGGCAATCAGCCCCAGCATTTT. This translates into CARSLRGNQPQHF. The chain combines TRBV5-3 with TRBJ1-5; D not resolved. TRBV5-3 carries the ORF label, with uncertain function. This CDR3 has 13 residues. V lost 1 base, J lost 2 bases, and 4 bases lay in between.

The chain carries TRBV30 and TRBJ1-5; the D gene is possibly TRBD1 (6 bases). Per germline, CDR1 GTSNPN and CDR2 SVGIG (reference sequence). There are 15 residues in the CDR3. V lost 3 bases and J 1 base, leaving 13 bases between the germline ends. CDR3 sequence reads: CAWSHTDRSNQPQHF. The CDR3 DNA is TGTGCCTGGAGCCATACTGACAGGAGCAATCAGCCCCAGCATTTT.

The chain links TRBV5-1 to TRBJ2-3; 7 nucleotides agree with TRBD2. Looked up from germline, CDR1 is SGHRS and CDR2 is YFSETQ. With V trimmed by 5 bases and J by 0 bases, 0 bases remained unmatched. The CDR3 runs 13 residues. CDR3 residues: CASRRGSTDTQYF. For the CDR3, the DNA is TGCGCCAGCAGGCGGGGGAGCACAGATACGCAGTATTTT.

This clone appeared a few times. The CDR3 coding sequence is TGTGCCAGCAGTCTCCGGGCGGCGGGTGGCTACACCTTC. It translates to CASSLRAAGGYTF. J is TRBJ1-2 and V is TRBV2; no definite D call. V lost 5 bases and J 7 bases, leaving 14 bases between the germline ends. The CDR3 totals 13 residues. CDR1 SNHLY and CDR2 FYNNEI come from the germline V gene.

V gene TRBV18 combines with J gene TRBJ1-1; no firm D call. The germline CDR1 and CDR2 sequences are KGHSH and LQKENI. Trimming cost V 2 bases and J 5 bases, with 15 bases left between them. The CDR3 sequence is 15 residues long. Here the CDR3 DNA reads TGTGCCAGCTCACCATCATCGAACAGAGATACTGAAGCTTTCTTT. As protein: CASSPSSNRDTEAFF.

The CDR3 protein is CASSVGVRGGYTF. DNA for the CDR3: TGTGCCAGCAGCGTAGGAGTGCGAGGTGGCTACACCTTC. The V gene is TRBV9, the J gene TRBJ1-2; D is ambiguous. The CDR3 spans 13 residues. Germline V gene data show CDR1 as SGDLS and CDR2 as YYNGEE. The V and J ends lost 0 bases and 7 bases respectively, with 10 bases between them.

The chain links TRBV7-2 to TRBJ1-2, with 10 nucleotides matching TRBD1. Germline V gene data show CDR1 as SGHTA and CDR2 as FQGNSA. The ends lost 5 bases at V and 7 bases at J; junction bases unmatched: 7. This CDR3 is built from 14 residues. The CDR3 DNA reads as TGTGCCAGCAGCGAGCGGGGACAGGGGCTTGGCTACACCTTC. This sequence encodes CASSERGQGLGYTF.

The CDR3: CASRAASGNRGDEQFF. The CDR3 DNA follows: TGTGCCAGTCGGGCGGCTTCTGGCAACCGAGGGGATGAGCAGTTCTTC. The chain links TRBV28 to TRBJ2-1; D may match TRBD1 or TRBD2 (5 bases each). The CDR3 loop spans 16 amino acids. The V gene's germline CDR1 is MDHEN and CDR2 SYDVKM. V was trimmed by 9 bases and J by 8 bases, leaving 26 bases between them.

The V gene is TRBV29-1, the J gene TRBJ2-5; unclear D gene. Germline V gives CDR1 SQVTM, CDR2 ANQGSEA. The CDR3 sequence is 12 residues long. V was cut by 4 bases and J by 2 bases, with 8 bases left in between. The CDR3 is CSVAQNQETQYF. The CDR3 coding sequence is TGCAGCGTTGCACAGAATCAAGAGACCCAGTACTTC.

The chain carries TRBV29-1 and TRBJ1-1; a possible D gene is TRBD1 (6 bases). Germline CDR1 and CDR2: SQVTM and ANQGSEA. The CDR3 extends over 20 amino acids. The V end lost 0 bases, the J end lost 3 bases, and 29 bases lay between the germline ends. The CDR3 sequence is CSVEDRYRVDFRGLDTEAFF. Written as DNA, the CDR3 is TGCAGCGTTGAAGATAGGTACAGGGTAGATTTCAGAGGTCTGGACACTGAAGCTTTCTTT.

V gene TRBV9 combines with J gene TRBJ1-4, with TRBD1 matching 10 bases. V trimming: 4 bases; J trimming: 7 bases; junction bases outside the gene matches: 7. Germline V gives CDR1 SGDLS, CDR2 YYNGEE. The CDR3 covers 15 residues. In DNA, the CDR3 is TGTGCCAGCAGCCTGGGACAGGGGAGGAGTGAAAAACTGTTTTTT. Amino acids: CASSLGQGRSEKLFF.

The sample holds one count of this clone. The genes are TRBV9 and TRBJ2-1, with 15 bases fitting TRBD2. The CDR3 spans 15 residues. V was clipped by 2 bases and J by 7 bases; unmatched bases: 1. Germline assignment: CDR1 SGDLS and CDR2 YYNGEE. CDR3 DNA sequence: TGTGCCAGCAGCGTTGGGACTAGCGGGGGGAATGAGCAGTTCTTC. This gives the protein CASSVGTSGGNEQFF.

J is TRBJ2-3 and V is TRBV12-5; the D is unclear. CDR3 size: 13 residues. The germline V and J ends were trimmed by 2 bases and 6 bases, with 9 bases remaining between them. Germline loops: CDR1 LGHNT, CDR2 FRNRAP. The CDR3 reads CASGLNDADTQYF. CDR3 in DNA: TGTGCTAGTGGTTTGAATGACGCTGATACGCAGTATTTT. The whole variable domain, filled in from reference TRBV12-5 and TRBJ2-3, reads DARVTQTPRHKVTEMGQEVTMRCQPILGHNTVFWYRQTMMQGLELLAYFRNRAPLDDSGMPKDRFSAEMPDATLATLKIQPSEPRDSAVYFCASGLNDADTQYFGPGTRLTVL.

A single count supports this clone. The CDR3 is CASSPGEVGTEAFF. CDR3 sequence (DNA): TGCGCCAGCAGCCCCGGGGAGGTGGGGACTGAAGCTTTCTTT. V is TRBV5-1 and J is TRBJ1-1, with no clear D. The CDR3 consists of 14 residues. Per germline, CDR1 SGHRS and CDR2 YFSETQ. V lost 4 bases, J lost 5 bases, and 15 bases lay in between.

This chain connects TRBV11-2 to TRBJ2-3; D is perhaps TRBD2 (7 bases). The V and J ends lost 1 base and 0 bases respectively, with 11 bases between them. This CDR3 is 16 amino acids long. The germline V gene has CDR1 SGHAT and CDR2 FQNNGV. The CDR3 reads CASSLVRGASTDTQYF. CDR3 DNA: TGTGCCAGCAGCTTAGTACGGGGGGCTAGCACAGATACGCAGTATTTT.

This chain links TRBV5-1 with TRBJ2-3; TRBD1 agrees at 8 bases. This CDR3 region has 15 residues. The J segment lost 0 bases and the V segment lost 4 bases, leaving 4 bases of the junction unmatched. Germline V gene lookup returns CDR1 SGHRS and CDR2 YFSETQ. In nucleotides, the CDR3 is TGCGCCAGCAGCAGGGGACAGGAAAGCACAGATACGCAGTATTTT. As protein: CASSRGQESTDTQYF. The full variable domain, with the rest looked up from reference TRBV5-1 and TRBJ2-3, is KAGVTQTPRYLIKTRGQQVTLSCSPISGHRSVSWYQQTPGQGLQFLFEYFSETQRNKGNFPGRFSGRQFSNSRSEMNVSTLELGDSALYLCASSRGQESTDTQYFGPGTRLTVL.

This chain uses TRBV28 with TRBJ1-2; D uncertain. Germline CDR1 is MDHEN and CDR2 is SYDVKM. The V gene lost 6 bases and the J gene lost 7 bases, with 12 bases spanning the gap. This CDR3 is 12 amino acids long. The CDR3 DNA is TGTGCCAGCAGCATGGGGAGTTTTGGCTACACCTTC. Encoded protein: CASSMGSFGYTF.

This chain joins TRBV4-2 and TRBJ2-5; D uncertain. CDR3 size: 15 residues. In germline, CDR1 is LGHNA, CDR2 YNFKEQ. The ends were cut back, 5 bases at V and 2 bases at J, with 15 bases in the middle. For the CDR3, the DNA is TGTGCCAGCAGCTTGGCCGGGTCCTCTCAAGAGACCCAGTACTTC. Protein: CASSLAGSSQETQYF.

The CDR3 is CASSSGQFYEQYF. DNA for the CDR3: TGTGCCAGCAGCTCGGGACAGTTCTACGAGCAGTACTTC. The chain joins TRBV5-8 to TRBJ2-7; 7 bases align to TRBD1. With 3 bases clipped from V and 3 bases from J, the junction kept 3 bases outside the gene matches. This CDR3 region has 13 residues. Germline-derived CDR1 and CDR2 are SGHTS and YDEGEE.

This clone came up once. This sequence joins TRBV9 and TRBJ1-6; unclear D gene. The V end was cut by 1 base, the J end by 9 bases, with 11 bases between. CDR1 and CDR2 from the germline V gene are SGDLS and YYNGEE. The CDR3 consists of 14 residues. CDR3 residues: CASSVTYAGSPLHF. The CDR3 DNA is TGTGCCAGCAGCGTAACCTACGCGGGTTCACCCCTCCACTTT.